The 8 T cell receptor beta chains below come from one sample, sequenced in a study of shared clonotypes between healthy human individuals. Repertoires were generated with immunoSEQ multiplex PCR, while TCRdb's copy carries only in-frame clones and drops some. This table has some 360,000 clones, about 73% appearing once. The source material was memory CD4+ T cells sorted from blood. As to subset: CD45RA-negative fraction. Receptor source: a man aged 25-45 years in good health.

J is TRBJ1-6 and V is TRBV5-6; 7 nucleotides line up with TRBD1. The germline V gene has CDR1 SGHDT and CDR2 YYEEEE. V lost 2 bases and J lost 7; bases outside the gene matches: 9. The CDR3 spans 16 residues. CDR3 DNA sequence: TGTGCCAGCAGCTTCCGACAGGGTGCGCGAAATTCACCCCTCCACTTT. The encoded protein is CASSFRQGARNSPLHF.

The chain employs TRBV28 and TRBJ2-6; D is undetermined. V was cut by 2 bases and J by 2 bases, with 7 bases left in between. Looked up from germline, CDR1 is MDHEN and CDR2 is SYDVKM. The CDR3 is 15 amino acids. The CDR3, as DNA: TGTGCCAGCAGTTTAAACAGACCTGGGGCCAACGTCCTGACTTTC. Residues: CASSLNRPGANVLTF.

The V and J genes are TRBV2 and TRBJ2-1; D is possibly TRBD2 (6 bases). The CDR3 totals 15 residues. V lost 7 bases and J 0 bases, leaving 13 bases between the germline ends. Germline V lookup: CDR1 SNHLY, CDR2 FYNNEI. CDR3 DNA: TGTGCCAGCAACGGGGGACCGAGCTCCTACAATGAGCAGTTCTTC. Its translation is CASNGGPSSYNEQFF.

The rearrangement joins TRBV5-1 to TRBJ1-2, with D tentatively TRBD1 (5 bases). Germline V lookup: CDR1 SGHRS, CDR2 YFSETQ. The CDR3 contains 13 residues. V lost 4 bases and J lost 3, with 10 bases in between. This CDR3 reads CASSPSGDYGYTF. The CDR3 DNA sequence: TGCGCCAGCAGCCCGTCGGGGGACTATGGCTACACCTTC.

The chain combines TRBV10-1 with TRBJ1-1, with D possibly being TRBD1 (5 bases). V was trimmed by 3 bases and J by 7 bases, leaving 15 bases between them. CDR1 and CDR2 from the germline V gene are WNHNN and SYGVQD (reference sequence). The CDR3 has 14 amino acids. The CDR3, as DNA: TGCGCCAGCAGTGATCCGGGACGGCCAGATGAAGCTTTCTTT. Translated, it gives CASSDPGRPDEAFF.

Ten or more counts support this clone. The V gene is TRBV27, the J gene TRBJ1-2, with D uncertain. The germline V and J ends were trimmed by 0 bases and 6 bases, with 11 bases remaining between them. Germline CDR1 and CDR2: MNHEY and SMNVEV (reference sequence). The CDR3 extends over 14 amino acids. This CDR3 reads CASSLSGILHGYTF. DNA for the CDR3: TGTGCCAGCAGTTTATCAGGGATTTTGCATGGCTACACCTTC.

This clone was picked up a small number of times. The chain links TRBV13 to TRBJ2-1; weak D call: TRBD2 (6 bases). This CDR3 spans 13 amino acids. Per the germline V gene, CDR1 is PRHDT and CDR2 is FYEKMQ (reference sequence). The V gene lost 8 bases and the J gene lost 7 bases, with 15 bases spanning the gap. The CDR3 loop reads CASGRLGMNEQFF. The DNA of the CDR3 is TGTGCCAGCGGAAGACTAGGGATGAATGAGCAGTTCTTC.

The V gene is TRBV10-1, the J gene TRBJ2-3; D is unclear. The CDR3 consists of 14 residues. The V gene's germline CDR1 is WNHNN and CDR2 SYGVQD (reference sequence). V lost 0 bases and J lost 2, with 6 bases in between. CDR3 DNA: TGCGCCAGCAGTGAGTCCCAGAACACAGATACGCAGTATTTT. Translation gives CASSESQNTDTQYF.